Below are 18 T cell receptor beta chains sequenced from a single sample in a study of blood T cell repertoires in COVID-19. Generated by immunoSEQ multiplex PCR, the TCRdb table keeps only in-frame clones and is missing some. The sample lists some 230,000 clones, more than 75% occurring once. Material for sequencing was peripheral blood. These receptors were obtained from a man aged 40-50 years with acute or convalescent COVID-19.

A few counts support this clone. This chain connects TRBV5-4 to TRBJ2-7; 10 bases are shared with TRBD1. The V and J ends lost 4 bases and 3 bases, in that order; junction bases with no gene match: 4. This CDR3 spans 14 amino acids. Germline values: CDR1 SGHNT, CDR2 YYREEE (reference sequence). DNA for the CDR3: TGTGCCAGCAGCGTGGGACAGGGGCGCTACGAGCAGTACTTC. Encoded protein: CASSVGQGRYEQYF.

The V and J genes are TRBV28 and TRBJ2-7; D is unclear. This CDR3 spans 15 amino acids. The germline V gene has CDR1 MDHEN and CDR2 SYDVKM. The germline V and J ends were trimmed by 5 bases and 0 bases, with 14 bases remaining between them. The CDR3 loop is CASSPDLTSSYEQYF. The CDR3 region has the DNA TGTGCCAGCAGTCCCGACTTAACCAGCTCCTACGAGCAGTACTTC.

This clone occurred a few times. This chain connects TRBV2 to TRBJ1-1, with 11 nucleotides matching TRBD1. The V and J ends lost 3 bases and 5 bases, in that order; junction bases with no gene match: 2. CDR1 and CDR2 from the germline V gene are SNHLY and FYNNEI. The CDR3 runs 14 residues. DNA of the CDR3: TGTGCCAGCAGTGACGGGACAGGGGGGACTGAAGCTTTCTTT. It is translated as CASSDGTGGTEAFF.

The chain is built from TRBV7-2 and TRBJ2-5; D is perhaps TRBD2 (5 bases). This CDR3 has 13 residues. Per germline, CDR1 SGHTA and CDR2 FQGNSA. V gave up 5 bases and J gave up 5 bases, with 12 bases separating them. This CDR3 reads CASSPRRGETQYF. Here the CDR3 DNA reads TGTGCCAGCAGCCCACGGCGCGGGGAGACCCAGTACTTC.

This clone has just one count. The chain has TRBV6-6 and TRBJ1-2; D is unresolved. This CDR3 has 14 residues. Germline CDR1 and CDR2: MNHNY and SVGAGI (reference sequence). Trimming took off 2 bases at V and 7 bases at J, with 14 bases between the two ends. The CDR3 bases are TGTGCCAGCAGTTACCCGACGGAGGGTGCTGGCTACACCTTC. It encodes CASSYPTEGAGYTF.

The genes are TRBV18 and TRBJ1-3; no firm D call. V shed 6 bases and J shed 0 bases, with 9 bases lying between them. There are 14 residues in the CDR3. Germline values: CDR1 KGHSH, CDR2 LQKENI. This CDR3 reads CASSLRDSGNTIYF. The CDR3 nucleotides are TGTGCCAGCTCGCTTCGGGACTCTGGAAACACCATATATTTT.

The rearrangement joins TRBV27 to TRBJ1-1; 7 bases are shared with TRBD1. J lost 2 bases, V lost 11 bases, and 14 bases had no gene match. There are 15 residues in the CDR3. Germline-derived CDR1 and CDR2 are MNHEY and SMNVEV (reference sequence). DNA of the CDR3: TGTGCCGTCCAATCCGGGACAGCAGGTAACACTGAAGCTTTCTTT. Translated: CAVQSGTAGNTEAFF.

This rearrangement joins TRBV9 to TRBJ2-2; D is unclear. Trimming removed 0 bases from V and 5 bases from J, with 11 bases in between. This CDR3 is built from 15 residues. Germline assignment: CDR1 SGDLS and CDR2 YYNGEE. The CDR3 sequence is CASSVAPVLTGELFF. CDR3 coding DNA: TGTGCCAGCAGCGTAGCTCCAGTCTTGACCGGGGAGCTGTTTTTT.

J is TRBJ1-5 and V is TRBV19; 7 positions agree with TRBD1. CDR3 length: 13 residues. CDR1 and CDR2 from the germline V gene are LNHDA and SQIVND (reference sequence). Unmatched junction bases numbered 3, after V lost 3 bases and J lost 7 bases. The CDR3 DNA sequence: TGTGCCAGTAGTATTCTACAGGGGCAGCCCCAGCATTTT. This sequence encodes CASSILQGQPQHF. Full variable domain (remainder filled in from reference TRBV19 and TRBJ1-5): DGGITQSPKYLFRKEGQNVTLSCEQNLNHDAMYWYRQDPGQGLRLIYYSQIVNDFQKGDIAEGYSVSREKKESFPLTVTSAQKNPTAFYLCASSILQGQPQHFGDGTRLSIL.

The chain links TRBV19 to TRBJ1-1; D not resolved. The CDR3 has 12 amino acids. CDR1 is LNHDA and CDR2 is SQIVND in the germline V gene (reference sequence). Trimming left V 4 bases short and J 1 base short, with 4 bases between. CDR3: CASSTRNTEAFF. The CDR3 nucleotides read TGTGCCAGTAGTACTAGGAACACTGAAGCTTTCTTT.

This clone has only one observation. The CDR3 sequence: CASRPQNYGEQYF. Here the CDR3 DNA reads TGTGCCAGTAGACCGCAAAACTACGGCGAGCAGTACTTC. The J gene is TRBJ2-7, the V gene TRBV2; unclear D gene. Per the germline V gene, CDR1 is SNHLY and CDR2 is FYNNEI. CDR3 size: 13 residues. The V end was cut by 9 bases, the J end by 6 bases, with 18 bases between.

The chain is built from TRBV3-1 (or the pseudogene TRBV3-2) and TRBJ1-2; 9 bases align to TRBD1. The CDR3 extends over 14 amino acids. The germline CDR1 and CDR2 sequences are LGHDT and YNNKEL (reference sequence). V lost 2 bases to trimming and J lost 5 bases; unmatched junction nucleotides: 3. This CDR3 reads CASSQWTGEYGYTF. As DNA, the CDR3 is TGTGCCAGCAGCCAATGGACAGGGGAGTATGGCTACACCTTC.

This chain connects TRBV6-1 to TRBJ1-5, with 12 bases aligning to TRBD1. Germline CDR1 is MNHNS and CDR2 is SASEGT. Trimming cost V 4 bases and J 2 bases; bases outside gene matches: 3. There are 16 residues in the CDR3. CDR3 sequence reads: CASSGGDRGRNQPQHF. The CDR3 DNA reads TGTGCCAGCAGTGGGGGGGACAGGGGGCGCAATCAGCCCCAGCATTTT.

The V and J genes are TRBV28 and TRBJ1-1; 10 bases line up with TRBD1. CDR3 size: 18 residues. Germline CDR1 and CDR2: MDHEN and SYDVKM. After removal of 2 bases from V and 0 bases from J, the junction contained 9 bases not matched to a gene. Here the CDR3 reads CASSLPGTGVSMNTEAFF. CDR3 in DNA: TGTGCCAGCAGTTTACCCGGGACAGGGGTATCGATGAACACTGAAGCTTTCTTT. Variable domain in full (rest from reference TRBV28 and TRBJ1-1): DVKVTQSSRYLVKRTGEKVFLECVQDMDHENMFWYRQDPGLGLRLIYFSYDVKMKEKGDIPEGYSVSREKKERFSLILESASTNQTSMYLCASSLPGTGVSMNTEAFFGQGTRLTVV.

The rearrangement joins TRBV11-3 to TRBJ2-3; no clear D. V lost 2 bases and J lost 5, with 11 bases in between. CDR1 and CDR2 from the germline V gene are SGHNT and YENEEA. The CDR3 length is 14 residues. The CDR3 loop is CASSLSLQEDTQYF. DNA of the CDR3: TGTGCCAGCAGCTTATCTCTTCAGGAAGATACGCAGTATTTT.

V and J are TRBV7-9 and TRBJ2-1; D may be TRBD2 (5 bases). Germline V gene sequence: CDR1 SEHNR, CDR2 FQNEAQ (reference sequence). The CDR3 length is 13 residues. V lost 7 bases and J 7 bases, leaving 14 bases between the germline ends. The CDR3 protein is CASTSLTGNEQFF. CDR3 in DNA: TGTGCCAGCACCTCCCTCACGGGGAATGAGCAGTTCTTC.

The V gene is TRBV30, the J gene TRBJ2-7; D possibly corresponds to TRBD1 (6 bases). Trimming removed 2 bases at V and 1 base at J, with 18 bases between. This CDR3 is built from 16 residues. CDR1 GTSNPN and CDR2 SVGIG come from the germline V gene (reference sequence). The CDR3: CAWSLKARGQSYEQYF. The CDR3 nucleotides are TGTGCCTGGAGTCTCAAAGCCCGGGGACAATCCTACGAGCAGTACTTC.

This clone was observed a single time. The chain links TRBV6-1 to TRBJ1-2; D gene uncertain. The germline CDR1 and CDR2 sequences are MNHNS and SASEGT. This CDR3 has 13 residues. The V and J ends lost 3 bases and 4 bases respectively, with 9 bases between them. CDR3 sequence (DNA): TGTGCCAGCAGTGAGATACAGATCTATGGCTACACCTTC. Protein sequence: CASSEIQIYGYTF.